Shown below are 25 T cell receptor beta chains from a single sample sequenced in a study of T cells after yellow fever vaccination. TCRdb passed the 5' RACE reads through MiXCR, listing each CDR3 protein once. There are about 240,000 distinct CDR3 sequences in the sample; less than 9% occur only once, and over 0.65% lies in the top ten. The sample was CD4+ T cells sorted from PBMCs, taken 15 days after the yellow fever booster vaccination. The receptor set was obtained from a man aged 25-45 years who received the YFV17D yellow fever vaccine.

This clonotype was seen repeatedly, ten times or more. The gene calls are TRBV12-3 or TRBV12-4 and TRBJ2-5; no clear D. CDR3 size: 11 residues. The V end was cut by 5 bases, the J end by 5 bases, with 6 bases between. The CDR3 spells CASSTSETQYF. CDR3 coding DNA: TGTGCCAGCAGTACAAGCGAGACCCAGTACTTC.

This clonotype has more than one count but fewer than ten. J is TRBJ2-5 and V is TRBV7-8, with 10 positions matching TRBD1. CDR1 is SGHVS, CDR2 FQNEAQ, per germline. V lost 5 bases, J lost 5 bases, and 8 bases stayed unmatched. This CDR3 is 15 amino acids long. The CDR3 region has the DNA TGTGCCAGCAGCGACGGGACAGGGGAATTCGAGACCCAGTACTTC. Its translation is CASSDGTGEFETQYF.

The chain couples TRBV20-1 to TRBJ2-5; D perhaps matches TRBD2 (5 bases). Trimming pared 8 bases from V and 10 bases from J, leaving 20 bases between. Germline CDR1 reads DFQATT; CDR2 reads SNEGSKA (reference sequence). CDR3 length: 12 residues. The CDR3, as DNA: TGCAGTCACCTGGGAGCACTGGTCGGCCAGTACTTC. It specifies CSHLGALVGQYF.

This clonotype was observed a handful of times. The V and J genes are TRBV5-1 and TRBJ2-5, with 9 bases identical to TRBD2. Losses at the gene ends were 5 bases for V and 5 bases for J; bases not matched to a gene: 4. CDR3 length: 13 residues. CDR1 is SGHRS, CDR2 YFSETQ, per germline. The DNA of the CDR3 is TGCGCCAGCAGACGGACTAGCGTGGAGACCCAGTACTTC. Amino acids: CASRRTSVETQYF.

This clonotype was picked up many times. V usage is TRBV12-3 or TRBV12-4 and J usage is TRBJ1-3; a possible D gene is TRBD1 (5 bases). V was pared by 6 bases and J by 0 bases, with 15 bases between. This CDR3 has 16 residues. CDR3 in amino acids: CASRLGPLSSGNTIYF. In DNA form, the CDR3 reads TGTGCCAGCAGACTGGGACCGCTGAGCTCTGGAAACACCATATATTTT.

This clonotype was seen more than once but under ten times. The rearrangement links TRBV10-3 to TRBJ2-7; 13 nucleotides line up with TRBD2. The CDR3 sequence is 22 residues long. The germline V gene has CDR1 ENHRY and CDR2 SYGVKD. J gave up 0 bases and V 1 base, and 18 bases lay outside the gene matches. The CDR3 protein is CAISELGQGAMTSGRTSYEQYF. Here the CDR3 DNA reads TGTGCCATCAGTGAGTTGGGTCAGGGGGCGATGACTAGCGGGAGGACCTCCTACGAGCAGTACTTC.

The sample holds many counts of this clonotype. The chain combines TRBV7-2 with TRBJ2-3; D is possibly TRBD1 (6 bases). Germline loops: CDR1 SGHTA, CDR2 FQGNSA. The CDR3 sequence is 13 residues long. The V end was cut by 4 bases, the J end by 4 bases, with 9 bases between. The CDR3 coding sequence is TGTGCCAGCAGCTCCCAGGGGCCAGATACGCAGTATTTT. It translates to CASSSQGPDTQYF.

The table lists this clonotype with a few counts. This chain joins TRBV6-5 and TRBJ1-2; no clear D gene. The V gene's germline CDR1 is MNHEY and CDR2 SVGAGI. The CDR3 covers 13 residues. V lost 2 bases to trimming and J lost 7 bases, with 11 bases between them. The CDR3 is CASSYRQGSGYTF. The CDR3 nucleotides read TGTGCCAGCAGTTACCGTCAAGGGTCTGGCTACACCTTC.

This clonotype was counted only a few times. The chain combines TRBV20-1 with TRBJ1-1; TRBD1 might be the D (6 bases). V dropped 7 bases and J dropped 4 bases, with 22 bases sitting between them. Germline V gene sequence: CDR1 DFQATT, CDR2 SNEGSKA (reference sequence). CDR3 length: 15 residues. Written as DNA, the CDR3 is TGCAGTGTAGGGGTCATAACAGGGCGGGGCACTGAAGCTTTCTTT. It specifies CSVGVITGRGTEAFF.

The table lists this clonotype with a few counts. The gene calls are TRBV5-1 and TRBJ1-5; D unresolved. Germline V lookup: CDR1 SGHRS, CDR2 YFSETQ. Deletions cut 6 bases from V and 1 base from J, with 17 bases between. The CDR3 is made up of 16 amino acids. The CDR3 DNA is TGCGCCAGCACCCGCCCGTGGGCGGTGAGCAATCAGCCCCAGCATTTT. It encodes CASTRPWAVSNQPQHF.

The V call is TRBV3-1, the J call TRBJ2-3; 9 bases map to TRBD2. The V gene end was trimmed by 1 base and the J gene end by 8 bases; junction bases not matched to a gene: 16. CDR1 and CDR2 from the germline V gene are LGHDT and YNNKEL (reference sequence). The CDR3 is made up of 18 amino acids. The CDR3 region is CASSQGLGAGGPSTTQYF. The CDR3 DNA follows: TGTGCCAGCAGCCAAGGTCTTGGGGCGGGAGGGCCTTCGACTACGCAGTATTTT.

The chain joins TRBV20-1 to TRBJ2-3; 12 positions agree with TRBD2. The CDR3 consists of 16 residues. CDR1 is DFQATT and CDR2 is SNEGSKA in the germline V gene (reference sequence). With 0 bases clipped from V and 5 bases from J, the junction kept 6 bases outside the gene matches. The CDR3 spells CSARDPTSGRQDTQYF. The CDR3 DNA reads as TGCAGTGCTAGAGACCCGACTAGCGGGAGACAAGATACGCAGTATTTT.

In this sample, this clonotype turned up a few times. The V gene is TRBV2, the J gene TRBJ1-6, with 9 bases matching TRBD1. The V segment lost 7 bases and the J segment 10 bases; nucleotides outside the gene matches: 8. Germline V lookup: CDR1 SNHLY, CDR2 FYNNEI. The CDR3 contains 14 residues. The CDR3 DNA follows: TGTGCCAGCAAGGACAGGGGAGTTTGGTCACCCCTCCACTTT. Amino acid sequence: CASKDRGVWSPLHF.

This clonotype appeared many times. The junction shows a germline mismatch at one end, possibly a read error. The chain uses TRBV6-5 and TRBJ2-3; 8 bases line up with TRBD2. The germline V gene has CDR1 MNHEY and CDR2 SVGAGI. The CDR3 consists of 15 residues. CDR3 loop: CASSNSGGRSDTQYF. The CDR3 bases are TGTGCCAGCAGTAACTCGGGCGGGAGGTCGGATACGCAGTATTTT.

This chain connects TRBV6-5 to TRBJ1-6; tentative D call: TRBD1 (5 bases). The V and J ends lost 2 bases and 8 bases respectively, with 13 bases between them. This CDR3 comprises 15 residues. Germline V gene lookup returns CDR1 MNHEY and CDR2 SVGAGI. CDR3 region: CASSYGGVKDSPLHF. The DNA for the CDR3 is TGTGCCAGCAGTTACGGGGGTGTAAAGGATTCACCCCTCCACTTT.

V and J are TRBV11-2 and TRBJ2-7; 9 bases map to TRBD2. CDR1 SGHAT and CDR2 FQNNGV come from the germline V gene. The junction had 20 bases not matched to a gene; V was cut back by 4 bases and J by 4 bases. This CDR3 is built from 19 residues. The CDR3 DNA reads TGTGCCAGCAGCTCCCGCTTTAGGGCTAGCGGGACGGACCTTTACGAGCAGTACTTC. Translated: CASSSRFRASGTDLYEQYF.

This sequence joins TRBV7-2 and TRBJ2-3, with 9 positions matching TRBD1. The trim removed 3 bases at V and 5 bases at J, leaving 3 bases unmatched. This CDR3 has 14 residues. CDR1 SGHTA and CDR2 FQGNSA come from the germline V gene. The CDR3 spells CASSFVTGGDTQYF. The CDR3 DNA follows: TGTGCCAGCAGCTTCGTGACAGGGGGAGATACGCAGTATTTT.

This clonotype was seen many times. The rearrangement uses TRBV5-1 and TRBJ2-1; tentative D call: TRBD2 (6 bases). Per germline, CDR1 SGHRS and CDR2 YFSETQ. V was pared by 2 bases and J by 4 bases, with 16 bases between. The CDR3 sequence is 16 residues long. This CDR3 reads CASSLGGTIRYNEQFF. CDR3 in DNA: TGCGCCAGCAGCTTAGGCGGGACGATCAGGTACAATGAGCAGTTCTTC. Variable domain in full (rest from reference TRBV5-1 and TRBJ2-1): KAGVTQTPRYLIKTRGQQVTLSCSPISGHRSVSWYQQTPGQGLQFLFEYFSETQRNKGNFPGRFSGRQFSNSRSEMNVSTLELGDSALYLCASSLGGTIRYNEQFFGPGTRLTVL.

This clonotype was counted at least ten times. This chain connects TRBV7-2 to TRBJ1-2, with 8 bases matching TRBD1. Germline CDR1 reads SGHTA; CDR2 reads FQGNSA. This CDR3 spans 15 amino acids. Unmatched junction bases numbered 11, after V lost 5 bases and J lost 6 bases. The CDR3 DNA follows: TGTGCCAGCAGCGTAGGGACAGGTTTGTTCGATGGCTACACCTTC. Its protein is CASSVGTGLFDGYTF.

This clonotype was observed a handful of times. The V gene is TRBV20-1, the J gene TRBJ2-7; D ambiguous. Trimming removed 3 bases from V and 4 bases from J, with 10 bases in between. The CDR3 covers 12 residues. Germline CDR1 DFQATT, CDR2 SNEGSKA (reference sequence). CDR3 loop: CSASRLGYEQYF. The CDR3 DNA is TGCAGTGCTAGTCGTTTGGGTTACGAGCAGTACTTC.

This clonotype was counted a few times. V and J are TRBV29-1 and TRBJ2-3, with D unclear. The germline gives CDR1 SQVTM, CDR2 ANQGSEA. CDR3 size: 10 residues. The ends were cut back, 4 bases at V and 8 bases at J, with 7 bases in the middle. CDR3 nucleotides: TGCAGCGTTGGGGAAGGTACGCAGTATTTT. It yields the protein CSVGEGTQYF.

This clonotype was seen ten or more times. The chain has TRBV5-1 and TRBJ2-3; D is possibly TRBD2 (5 bases). This CDR3 spans 13 amino acids. Trimming took off 1 base at V and 6 bases at J, with 9 bases between the two ends. Germline V gene data show CDR1 as SGHRS and CDR2 as YFSETQ. CDR3 amino acids: CASSLRGLDTQYF. CDR3 in DNA: TGCGCCAGCAGCTTGAGAGGACTGGATACGCAGTATTTT.

The V gene is TRBV20-1, the J gene TRBJ2-5; 9 bases match TRBD2. Losses at the gene ends were 3 bases for V and 1 base for J; bases not matched to a gene: 12. The CDR3 runs to 17 residues. CDR1 and CDR2 (germline): DFQATT, SNEGSKA (reference sequence). CDR3 bases: TGCAGTGCTAGCAGAGTCAAGGGCGGGAGGGCCCAAGAGACCCAGTACTTC. It encodes CSASRVKGGRAQETQYF.

This clonotype was counted many times. This chain links TRBV6-5 with TRBJ2-5, with a weak D call TRBD1 (5 bases). The germline V gene has CDR1 MNHEY and CDR2 SVGAGI. The CDR3 has 14 amino acids. V was trimmed by 6 bases and J by 4 bases, leaving 15 bases between them. The CDR3 is CASSYRTPGETQYF. For the CDR3, the DNA is TGTGCCAGCAGCTACAGGACCCCAGGAGAGACCCAGTACTTC.

The rearrangement links TRBV29-1 to TRBJ1-1; D remains unclear. The CDR3 is 11 amino acids. Germline V gene data show CDR1 as SQVTM and CDR2 as ANQGSEA. Trimming removed 5 bases at V and 1 base at J, with 5 bases between. The CDR3 loop is CSVRGNTEAFF. The CDR3 coding sequence is TGCAGCGTTAGAGGGAACACTGAAGCTTTCTTT.